Detailed here is one TCR beta chain. Judged by its sample share, this clone qualifies as large (0.1 to 1%). Its antigen remains undetermined. Gene names and germline sequences here are all drawn from mouse data. The DNA ends 1 residue before the CDR3 does, and the rest of the CDR3 is filled in from the germline J gene. This sample is drawn from a study of tissue T cells after allogeneic stem cell transplantation (dated by TCRdb to the early 2020s). A note on the overall study: Using research autopsies of patients with and without GVHD, plus mouse models of GVHD, the study profiled TCR beta repertoires across many tissues. The human arm was a prospective observational study without blinding or randomization. On the study overall, not on this receptor specifically: The study did not establish which tissue TCRs were alloreactive or antigen-specific, and some clones may have been host cells that persisted. The patient cohort was small and varied clinically, and sampling depth was recognized as a limitation. Not many T cell clones showed up in more than one patient, yet clustering based on motifs uncovered repertoire signatures that were shared across patients in a tissue-specific way. In both patients and mice, T cells from blood and spleen picked up only a limited part of the TCR repertoire that was detected in tissues. Within patients, how anatomically similar tissues were was a major factor shaping TCR repertoire composition, regardless of disease or transplant status.

The time point label here, explained by the study, means: mouse harvest day 7 after allogeneic transplant. Each mouse graft, delivered by tail vein injection, combined 10^6 splenic CD5+ T cells with 10^7 T-cell-depleted bone marrow cells. To model GVHD in mice, a major MHC-mismatch B6 (H2b) into BALB/c (H2d) model was used, and tissues were profiled at day 7 or 14. On day 7 or 14 post-transplant, mouse tissues and retro-orbital blood were harvested with separate sterile tools for each animal, and livers were flushed beforehand. Before genomic DNA isolation with the DNeasy Blood & Tissue Kit, mouse tissues were minced with razor blades in buffered saline. The library was produced with the immunoSEQ multiplex PCR assay. Adaptive Biotechnologies performed TCRbeta CDR3 sequencing at survey depth and reported CDR3 sequences, V/J genes, productive frequency, and template counts. Amplification of TCR beta CDR3 regions started from genomic DNA instead of RNA. In the authors' own workflow: Jensen-Shannon divergence served to quantify pairwise repertoire overlap between tissues, with 0 meaning identical and 1 meaning complete divergence. Tissues were grouped by single-linkage agglomerative hierarchical clustering of pairwise JSD values, and the clustering results were shown as dendrograms. GLIPH2 was run on all patient samples with simulation_depth 1000, kmer_min_depth 3 and cdr3_length_cutoff 8, and groups with more than two unique CDR3s were retained. In a standardized tissue-overlap score, Jaccard GLIPH-group overlap across patients was extrapolated to a standard repertoire size of 1000 clones. Linear mixed-effect models, with tissue included as a fixed effect and individual included as a random effect, were used to assess associations of diversity with clinical or experimental variables. Drawn from immuneACCESS, this table holds only the in-frame rearrangements with V and J called that TCRdb kept. Clones are partly lost; checked studies trace under half to an unresolved V gene and leave the rest unexplained. V and J calls and clone size come straight from that table; D and trimming were deduced from the DNA. Present in this sample are roughly 9,500 clones, approximately 47% of which were seen just once. About 7.2% of the sample goes to the ten largest clones.

V is shortened by 5 bases, J by 0 bases, and the region joining them spans 14 bases. There are 15 amino acids in the CDR3, from cysteine to phenylalanine inclusive. Only the CDR3 bases that were read are kept: 42 of them, in frame from base 1. The germline V gene gives CDR1 as NNHDY and CDR2 as SYVADS. The sequencing input was gut tissue. The receptor was derived from a female BALB/c mouse given C57BL/6 T cells with graft-versus-host disease after an allogeneic hematopoietic cell transplant. The chain joins TRBV13-3 to TRBJ1-1; D gene: possibly TRBD1, on 6 matching bases. Incomplete CDR3 DNA: TGTGCCAGCAGACCCGGGACATCTGCAAACACAGAAGTCTTC. This gives the protein CASRPGTSANTEVF. The whole CDR3 protein reads CASRPGTSANTEVFF.